This entry features one TCR beta chain sequence. This sample is drawn from a study of T cell responses to AZD1222 COVID-19 vaccine. The CDR3 is made up of 17 amino acids. Unmatched junction bases numbered 9, after V lost 3 bases and J lost 2 bases. CDR1 MNHNS and CDR2 SASEGT come from the germline V gene. Data came from immunoSEQ multiplex PCR; TCRdb stores just in-frame clones and leaves some out. The table shows about 39,000 clones, with approximately 85% occurring only once. This receptor was obtained from an adult who received the MenACWY meningococcal vaccine as a control. Sequenced material: peripheral blood, taken 28 days after the second dose of the MenACWY control vaccine. The chain combines TRBV6-1 with TRBJ1-5, with 8 bases that match TRBD1. The CDR3 nucleotides are TGTGCCAGCAGTGACCGGGGGACAGGATCGCGCAATCAGCCCCAGCATTTT. Encoded protein: CASSDRGTGSRNQPQHF.